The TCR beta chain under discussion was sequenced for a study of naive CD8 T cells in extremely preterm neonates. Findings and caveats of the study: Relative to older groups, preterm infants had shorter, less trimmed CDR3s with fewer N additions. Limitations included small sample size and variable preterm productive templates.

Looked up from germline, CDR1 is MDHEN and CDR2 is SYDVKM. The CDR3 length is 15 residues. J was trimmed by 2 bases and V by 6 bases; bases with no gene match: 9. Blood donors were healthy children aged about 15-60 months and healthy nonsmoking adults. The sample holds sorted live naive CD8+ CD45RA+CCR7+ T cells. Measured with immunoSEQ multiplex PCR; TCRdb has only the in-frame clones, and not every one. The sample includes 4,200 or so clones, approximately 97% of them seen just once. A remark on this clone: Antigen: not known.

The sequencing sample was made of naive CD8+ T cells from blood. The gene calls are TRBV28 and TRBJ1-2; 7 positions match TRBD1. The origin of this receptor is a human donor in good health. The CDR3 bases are TGTGCCAGCAGAGACCTCAGGGGGAGGAACTATGGCTACACCTTC. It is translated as CASRDLRGRNYGYTF.